This entry is about one T cell receptor (beta chain). The clone's antigen remains unknown. Base qualities were left out, and no much larger clone turns up one base away. The donors were about 40 Caucasian individuals from Russia, aged 6 to 90 years, who were systemically healthy. Approximately 9.7 milliliters of peripheral blood were drawn from each donor into EDTA-treated Vacutainer tubes. PBMCs were isolated by Ficoll-Paque density-gradient centrifugation, with at least 6 million obtained per sample. Trizol reagent was used to extract total RNA from PBMCs, with at least 6 micrograms per sample. For every donor, an aliquot of PBMCs went through flow cytometry to measure the percentages of naive CD45RAhigh/CD27high T cells. The sample comes from a study of blood T cells in healthy people across ages (dated by TCRdb to the mid-2010s). With respect to the entire study: In model experiments, roughly one uniquely barcoded TCR beta cDNA molecule per two T cells was captured by template switching. To avoid experimental bias, donors of different ages were randomly spread across the sequencing lanes. The donors were split into four age groups: young (average 16 years), middle-aged (roughly 39), aged (around 67) and long-lived (about 82). To track age-related changes in TCR beta repertoire diversity, the study relied on deep sequencing normalized with unique cDNA molecular identifiers. The study analyzed two additional independent replicas of 1 million unique cDNA reads from the same blood draw for two donors, one aged 18 to 29 and one aged 80 or older.

The CDR3 numbers 12 residues from cysteine through phenylalanine. CDR3 DNA is the only sequence kept; it has 36 bases, read in frame from the first base. CDR1 and CDR2 (SGHRS, YFSETQ) derive from the germline V gene. V sheds 0 bases and J sheds 6 bases, leaving 6 bases between their ends. The paper's findings and limits, for the study overall: Observed TCR beta diversity correlated strongly with the percentage of naive T cells measured by flow cytometry. Estimates of total diversity based on one million sequenced T cells were regarded as lower bounds and as underestimates. As age increased, observed TCR beta diversity per million T cells dropped in a roughly linear way, and a significant reduction was already evident by age approximately 40. Compared with the aged group, more naive CD4+ T cells, fewer expanded clones and increased TCR diversity were shown by the long-lived group, suggesting age selection. Because donor CMV infection status was unknown, age-related changes in expanded clonotypes were potentially confounded. Because profiling used bulk unsorted PBMCs, naive and antigen-experienced compartments could not be compared conclusively.

Library construction relied on 5' RACE. The sequencer listed for this sample is Illumina HiSeq 2500. A second PCR of about 6 to 11 cycles was performed with a sample-barcoded 5' primer and a J-beta primer mix. Each TCR beta cDNA molecule received a unique molecular identifier from a template-switch 5' adaptor carrying 12 random nucleotides. At least 2.5 million CDR3-containing paired-end reads were obtained from each sample. First-strand cDNA was synthesized from all RNA with the Mint cDNA synthesis kit, primed by a TRBC-specific oligonucleotide. Following uracil-DNA glycosylase treatment, all cDNA underwent a first 18-cycle PCR with the universal primers M1SS and BC2_uni_R. Under the source paper's analysis protocol: For normalization, 1 million high-quality reads, each with a distinct molecular identifier, were randomly selected from each sample. Instead of being binned into consensus sequences, reads that shared molecular identifiers were thrown out. CDR3 identification, clonotype clustering and error correction used MiTCR with a Q25 quality threshold and the strictest error-elimination algorithm. A nonparametric unseen species model with Euler transformation was used to estimate lower-bound total TCR beta diversity. In TCRdb, the public reads were trimmed at Q25 with fastp and aligned with MiXCR, with productive beta chains retained. Each CDR3 protein gets just one entry, which takes the most common genes and DNA from the rows behind it. These V and J calls are TCRdb output, not the study's own analysis. Counted in this sample were over 950,000 distinct CDR3 sequences; roughly 50% of them appeared once. About a fifth of the sample comes from the top ten.

The V gene is TRBV5-1 and the J gene is TRBJ1-2, with the D gene uncertain. This TCR came from a woman aged 60-70 years in good health. Sequences were obtained from blood. The sequenced DNA is TGCGCCAGCAGCTTGGCTCCAGATGGCTACACCTTC. Its product reads: CASSLAPDGYTF.